The count of the clone carrying this T cell receptor (beta chain) is one. What it binds is unknown. Only in-frame clones appear in the TCRdb table, and some are missing; sequencing was by immunoSEQ multiplex PCR. This sample has 25,000 to 35,000 clones, with roughly 86% found just once. The sample is drawn from a study of PD-1 blockade in classical Hodgkin lymphoma. The ends were cut back, 4 bases at V and 2 bases at J, with 12 bases in the middle. The CDR3 runs 14 residues. Germline CDR1 is SGHTA and CDR2 is FQGNSA. Study-level results: Complete responders' diversity at baseline resembled that of newly diagnosed patients. By C4D1, CD4+ diversity increased significantly, especially in complete responders.

Time point here: cycle 4 day 1 (C4D1), after less than 7 weeks of nivolumab. Every patient relapsed after autologous stem cell transplantation, and brentuximab vedotin exposure varied. Magnetic negative selection served to purify CD4+ T cells out of PBMCs that had been thawed. Best response was recorded as complete response, partial response or progressive disease. The sequenced sample was CD4+ T cells from blood, obtained before the fourth cycle of nivolumab. V usage is TRBV7-2 and J usage is TRBJ2-7, with no clear D. This receptor was identified in a human donor with classical Hodgkin lymphoma. DNA for the CDR3: TGTGCCAGCAGCTCCCGGTCCTTTCCCTACGAGCAGTACTTC. As protein: CASSSRSFPYEQYF. Filled out from reference TRBV7-2 and TRBJ2-7, the complete variable domain reads GAGVSQSPSNKVTEKGKDVELRCDPISGHTALYWYRQSLGQGLEFLIYFQGNSAPDKSGLPSDRFSAERTGGSVSTLTIQRTQQEDSAVYLCASSSRSFPYEQYFGPGTRLTVT.